This T cell receptor beta chain was profiled in a study of T cells in Graves' hyperthyroidism and ophthalmopathy (dated by TCRdb to between 2018 and 2021). Turning to the overall study: Peripheral blood was collected at initial diagnosis, before any treatment. In addition, the study compared T-cell repertoires in thyroid tissue and in blood from five or six Graves' hyperthyroidism patients. A discovery cohort of approximately 97 patients, 43 with Graves' ophthalmopathy and about 60 with stable Graves' hyperthyroidism, was used to find distinguishing TCR V-J signatures. Once sampling was done, hyperthyroidism patients were given methimazole at a starting dose of 30 mg daily, whereas ophthalmopathy patients were given high-dose intravenous methylprednisolone. The 100 discovery patients were divided at random into training and test sets in a 7:3 ratio. An independent validation cohort of fewer than 20 hyperthyroidism patients and 17 patients who later progressed to ophthalmopathy tested prospective prediction of ophthalmopathy. According to the paper, TCR Vbeta CDR3 sequencing was carried out on 135 peripheral blood samples, which came from fewer than 50 ophthalmopathy, some 73 hyperthyroidism and approximately 17 progressor patients. Results and caveats for the whole study, not just this receptor: Ophthalmopathy was separated from stable hyperthyroidism by a 13 V-J signature model, with just over 85% sensitivity and about 81% specificity obtained in cross-validation and 80%/75% obtained in testing. In validation, the model predicted progression to ophthalmopathy a median of about 6 months before onset, with about 64% sensitivity and more than 72% specificity. Blood samples also contained most of the expanded thyroid clonotypes (frequency above 0.001), which suggests that blood repertoires may reflect thyroid immune responses. No statistical method was used to fix the sample size in advance, and group allocation was not hidden from the investigators.

Hyperthyroidism patients were newly diagnosed, had a disease duration of under 2 months, and were aged 18 to 65 years. The study excluded patients with uncontrolled infections, other autoimmune diseases, pregnancy or lactation. Clinical symptoms, serum thyroxine and TRAb, thyroid ultrasound, and orbital computed tomography formed the basis for the diagnoses. Blood from progressor patients was drawn when they were first diagnosed with hyperthyroidism, before any ophthalmopathy symptoms appeared. Ficoll-Paque density gradient centrifugation was used to isolate PBMCs from about 9.4 ml of fresh peripheral blood. Progressor patients were defined as those initially diagnosed with Graves' hyperthyroidism in whom ophthalmopathy developed during follow-up. Trizol reagent was used to extract total RNA, and RNA quality was then checked on an Agilent 2100 Bioanalyzer. The TCR beta CDR3 regions were amplified from RNA transcripts. A first-round RT-PCR of the TCR CDR3 used the HTBI primer set with the Qiagen OneStep RT-PCR kit. A second multiplex PCR round built the libraries, followed by size selection and purification. Libraries were sequenced paired-end with 100 bp reads on an Illumina HiSeq2000. Processing in the source paper ran as follows. Raw data were processed with SOAPnuke, discarding reads with adapters, uncalled bases, mean Phred below 15, or no exact constant-primer or identifier match. COPE v1.2.5 was used to merge high-quality paired reads, and clonotypes were defined as unique nucleotide sequences. MiTCR v1.1 was used to align clonotypes to the IMGT TRBV, TRBD and TRBJ reference segments. The analysis was restricted to V-J combinations with a frequency above 0.0001, which together covered about 99% of the repertoires. The TCS score was defined as F50 (clonal expansion) divided by E x V (chaos), with BLOSUM62-based TCRdist calculated between CDR3 peptides within each V-J. Welch's t-statistics and random forest reduced around 550 V-J features to 13, which were used in a naive Bayes classifier (R e1071). Clones were called with MiXCR by TCRdb after fastp trimmed the public reads at Q25, and only in-frame beta chains were retained. One record per CDR3 amino acid sequence lists the most common genes and DNA. TCRdb's processing, not the authors' own work, is the source of the V and J calls. The sample table lists fewer than 450,000 distinct CDR3 sequences, approximately 18% of them with a count of one. The ten largest clonotypes hold 30% to 35% of the sample.

This clonotype was found many times. What antigen it recognizes has not been identified. There are no base qualities to consult, and no much larger clone falls within one base. The germline V gene yields SNHLY for CDR1 and FYNNEI for CDR2. Between the V and J ends, shortened by 1 base and 5 bases respectively, the junction contains 11 bases. CDR3 length: 14 amino acids, cysteine to phenylalanine. The entry retains the CDR3 DNA only, 42 bases that are in frame from base 1. Sequenced sample: blood. This receptor was obtained from a woman in her 30s with Graves' hyperthyroidism that later progressed to Graves' ophthalmopathy. The chain uses TRBV2 and TRBJ2-5; the D gene is not confidently resolved. This receptor has the CDR3 CASSEDTAGETQYF. The base sequence is TGTGCCAGCAGTGAAGACACCGCCGGGGAGACCCAGTACTTC.